Following are 25 T cell receptor beta chains from one sample sequenced in a study of beta chain features in type 1 diabetes. Investigators reverse transcribed all isolated RNA, so they sequenced expressed TCRB transcripts. The data were produced by immunoSEQ multiplex PCR, yet TCRdb's version contains in-frame clones alone and is incomplete. The sample shows 120,000 to 150,000 clones, approximately 52% of them seen only once. The sequenced sample was Tregs from blood. These receptors all stem from a man between 18 and 29 years old in good health.

This clone was counted only a few times. The chain employs TRBV5-1 and TRBJ2-3, with D perhaps matching TRBD2 (7 bases). CDR1 is SGHRS, CDR2 YFSETQ, per germline. This CDR3 region has 17 residues. The germline V and J ends were trimmed by 2 bases and 3 bases, with 19 bases remaining between them. Here the CDR3 DNA reads TGCGCCAGCAGCTTCGCCATACGGGGGGCCTCGACAGATACGCAGTATTTT. It yields the protein CASSFAIRGASTDTQYF.

This clone was recorded a few times. The chain is built from TRBV6-6 and TRBJ1-6; 7 positions match TRBD1. Germline V gives CDR1 MNHNY, CDR2 SVGAGI (reference sequence). The CDR3 consists of 14 residues. The V segment lost 5 bases and the J segment 8 bases; nucleotides outside the gene matches: 6. DNA for the CDR3: TGTGCCAGCAGTAGACAGGGTGTTGATTCACCCCTCCACTTT. As protein: CASSRQGVDSPLHF.

V usage is TRBV6-6 and J usage is TRBJ1-1; TRBD1 matches at 10 bases. CDR3 length: 16 amino acids. Germline assignment: CDR1 MNHNY and CDR2 SVGAGI (reference sequence). V lost 8 bases, J lost 1 base, and 10 bases stayed unmatched. CDR3 amino acids: CASFRGTGVRNTEAFF. As DNA, the CDR3 is TGTGCCAGCTTCCGTGGGACAGGGGTGAGGAACACTGAAGCTTTCTTT.

The V gene is TRBV9, the J gene TRBJ2-5, with TRBD1 matching over 8 bases. The length of the CDR3 is 13 residues. Trimming at V came to 3 bases and at J to 4 bases, leaving 2 bases not matched to a gene. The germline CDR1 and CDR2 sequences are SGDLS and YYNGEE. The CDR3 DNA reads as TGTGCCAGCAGCGGGACAGGGTTAGAGACCCAGTACTTC. Residues: CASSGTGLETQYF.

The chain employs TRBV19 and TRBJ2-7; 10 positions agree with TRBD2. From germline, CDR1 is LNHDA and CDR2 SQIVND (reference sequence). J was trimmed by 4 bases and V by 6 bases; bases with no gene match: 6. The CDR3 is made up of 14 amino acids. The CDR3 reads CASRSGRANYEQYF. In DNA form, the CDR3 reads TGTGCCAGTAGAAGCGGGAGGGCCAATTACGAGCAGTACTTC. Full variable domain (remainder filled in from reference TRBV19 and TRBJ2-7): DGGITQSPKYLFRKEGQNVTLSCEQNLNHDAMYWYRQDPGQGLRLIYYSQIVNDFQKGDIAEGYSVSREKKESFPLTVTSAQKNPTAFYLCASRSGRANYEQYFGPGTRLTVT.

About this clone: The same CDR3 can be traced to other DNA sequences in this sample. CDR3 in DNA: TGTGCCAGCTCACCCAGACAGGGATACGAGCAGTACTTC. Its translation is CASSPRQGYEQYF. The chain combines TRBV18 with TRBJ2-7; the match to TRBD1 covers 7 bases. The CDR3 is 13 residues long. After removal of 3 bases from V and 4 bases from J, the junction contained 3 bases not matched to a gene. Germline assignment: CDR1 KGHSH and CDR2 LQKENI.

DNA for the CDR3: TGTGCCAGCAGCCTTAGGGGGAACACCGGGGAGCTGTTTTTT. Protein: CASSLRGNTGELFF. The gene calls are TRBV7-2 and TRBJ2-2, with a weak D call TRBD1 (5 bases). The CDR3 is 14 amino acids. The V and J ends lost 5 bases and 1 base respectively, with 8 bases between them. Germline lookup yields CDR1 SGHTA and CDR2 FQGNSA. The full variable domain, completed using reference TRBV7-2 and TRBJ2-2, is GAGVSQSPSNKVTEKGKDVELRCDPISGHTALYWYRQSLGQGLEFLIYFQGNSAPDKSGLPSDRFSAERTGGSVSTLTIQRTQQEDSAVYLCASSLRGNTGELFFGEGSRLTVL.

There are a few counts of this clone. The rearrangement uses TRBV29-1 and TRBJ2-7; 7 nucleotides match TRBD1. Germline V gives CDR1 SQVTM, CDR2 ANQGSEA. This CDR3 has 11 residues. V dropped 8 bases and J dropped 6; count of bases not matched to a gene: 7. DNA for the CDR3: TGCAGCACTAGACAGGGTGGCGAGCAGTACTTC. Encoded protein: CSTRQGGEQYF.

This clone was counted only a few times. The V gene is TRBV19, the J gene TRBJ2-4; D unresolved. The V and J ends lost 1 base and 8 bases respectively, with 3 bases between them. CDR1 LNHDA and CDR2 SQIVND come from the germline V gene (reference sequence). The CDR3 consists of 11 residues. In DNA form, the CDR3 reads TGTGCCAGTAGTATAGCAGACATTCAGTACTTC. It encodes CASSIADIQYF.

The CDR3 reads CASSLGRTEAFF. The CDR3 DNA sequence: TGTGCCAGCAGCTTAGGCAGGACTGAAGCTTTCTTT. The chain is built from TRBV7-9 and TRBJ1-1, with no clear D. Per the germline V gene, CDR1 is SEHNR and CDR2 is FQNEAQ (reference sequence). The CDR3 runs to 12 residues. V dropped 1 base and J dropped 5 bases, with 5 bases sitting between them.

Only a few counts were recorded for this clone. The chain couples TRBV28 to TRBJ1-5; D is uncertain. The CDR3 runs to 14 residues. The germline V gene has CDR1 MDHEN and CDR2 SYDVKM. V was clipped by 5 bases and J by 5 bases, with 13 bases between them. The CDR3 protein is CASSPFGLHQPQHF. Written as DNA, the CDR3 is TGTGCCAGCAGTCCCTTCGGACTCCATCAGCCCCAGCATTTT. The full variable domain, in which reference TRBV28 and TRBJ1-5 provide the parts outside the CDR3, is DVKVTQSSRYLVKRTGEKVFLECVQDMDHENMFWYRQDPGLGLRLIYFSYDVKMKEKGDIPEGYSVSREKKERFSLILESASTNQTSMYLCASSPFGLHQPQHFGDGTRLSIL.

This clone occurred a few times. This CDR3 reads CASSVGVLELTYTGELFF. DNA of the CDR3: TGTGCCAGCAGTGTCGGGGTTTTGGAACTTACCTACACCGGGGAGCTGTTTTTT. The chain uses TRBV25-1 and TRBJ1-3; a possible D gene is TRBD2 (5 bases). The DNA matches TRBJ2-2 better at its end, which makes the J call doubtful. The CDR3 runs to 18 residues. Germline V CDR1 and CDR2: MGHDK, SYGVNS.

The genes are TRBV19 and TRBJ2-3; 7 bases agree with TRBD2. CDR3 length: 14 residues. CDR1 and CDR2 (germline): LNHDA, SQIVND (reference sequence). V shed 1 base and J 5 bases; nucleotides not matched to a gene: 3. The CDR3 here is CASSIVASGDTQYF. The CDR3 DNA sequence: TGTGCCAGTAGTATAGTGGCTAGCGGAGATACGCAGTATTTT. Full variable domain (remainder filled in from reference TRBV19 and TRBJ2-3): DGGITQSPKYLFRKEGQNVTLSCEQNLNHDAMYWYRQDPGQGLRLIYYSQIVNDFQKGDIAEGYSVSREKKESFPLTVTSAQKNPTAFYLCASSIVASGDTQYFGPGTRLTVL.

This chain joins TRBV29-1 and TRBJ2-3, with TRBD1 matching over 10 bases. This CDR3 is 14 amino acids long. V trimming: 6 bases; J trimming: 4 bases; junction bases outside the gene matches: 7. Germline-derived CDR1 and CDR2 are SQVTM and ANQGSEA. The CDR3 coding sequence is TGCAGCGTGGTCAGACAGGGGGCCGCAGATACGCAGTATTTT. Translating it yields CSVVRQGAADTQYF.

This clone was recorded a few times. The rearrangement joins TRBV6-1 to TRBJ2-3; no clear D gene. The CDR3 length is 10 residues. Trimming shortened V by 7 bases and J by 6 bases, and 5 bases separated the two germline ends. The germline V gene encodes CDR1 MNHNS and CDR2 SASEGT. The CDR3 DNA follows: TGTGCCAGCAACCAGGATACGCAGTATTTT. It specifies CASNQDTQYF.

This clone was observed a few times. The chain joins TRBV27 to TRBJ2-7; TRBD1 matches at 7 bases. Germline CDR1 reads MNHEY; CDR2 reads SMNVEV (reference sequence). The length of the CDR3 is 14 residues. V lost 5 bases and J lost 4; bases outside the gene matches: 8. The CDR3 loop is CASSARGPPYEQYF. For the CDR3, the DNA is TGTGCCAGCAGTGCAAGGGGGCCTCCATACGAGCAGTACTTC.

The chain is built from TRBV19 and TRBJ2-5, with no clear D. Germline values: CDR1 LNHDA, CDR2 SQIVND (reference sequence). The CDR3 length is 15 residues. V was pared by 0 bases and J by 0 bases, with 8 bases between. Written as DNA, the CDR3 is TGTGCCAGTAGTATAGAGAGGAATTACCAAGAGACCCAGTACTTC. This gives the protein CASSIERNYQETQYF.

This clone was seen more than once but under ten times. The chain combines TRBV7-3 with TRBJ2-6; 9 bases map to TRBD1. V lost 4 bases to trimming and J lost 4 bases; unmatched junction nucleotides: 5. Germline V CDR1 and CDR2: SGHTA, FQGTGA. This CDR3 comprises 16 residues. CDR3 nucleotide sequence: TGTGCCAGCAGCTCGAACAGGGGGCTCGGGGCCAACGTCCTGACTTTC. Encoded protein: CASSSNRGLGANVLTF.

This chain links TRBV5-6 with TRBJ1-2; 7 nucleotides match TRBD1. Germline V gene lookup returns CDR1 SGHDT and CDR2 YYEEEE. V shed 3 bases and J 4 bases; nucleotides not matched to a gene: 9. The CDR3 has 15 amino acids. The chain's CDR3 is CASSWRLGGSYGYTF. The CDR3 DNA follows: TGTGCCAGCAGCTGGCGGCTAGGGGGCAGCTATGGCTACACCTTC. The entire variable domain, with the rest obtained from reference TRBV5-6 and TRBJ1-2, is as follows: DAGVTQSPTHLIKTRGQQVTLRCSPKSGHDTVSWYQQALGQGPQFIFQYYEEEERQRGNFPDRFSGHQFPNYSSELNVNALLLGDSALYLCASSWRLGGSYGYTFGSGTRLTVV.

V is TRBV7-8 and J is TRBJ2-6; TRBD1 agrees at 8 bases. The CDR3 totals 17 residues. V lost 5 bases, J lost 1 base, and 7 bases stayed unmatched. Germline V gene data show CDR1 as SGHVS and CDR2 as FQNEAQ. The DNA of the CDR3 is TGTGCCAGCAGCCACCGGACAGGGTTGTCTGGGGCCAACGTCCTGACTTTC. As protein: CASSHRTGLSGANVLTF.

This clone has a handful of counts. V is TRBV4-2 and J is TRBJ1-1; no clear D. V was pared by 4 bases and J by 8 bases, with 20 bases between. CDR1 LGHNA and CDR2 YNFKEQ come from the germline V gene. This CDR3 region has 15 residues. CDR3 coding DNA: TGTGCCAGCAGCCCGGGCAGCGGCCCGAACCTAGAAGCTTTCTTT. This codes for CASSPGSGPNLEAFF.

Only a few counts were recorded for this clone. The CDR3 sequence: CASIGRRAPSYEQYF. In DNA form, the CDR3 reads TGTGCCAGCATTGGTAGGCGGGCACCCTCCTACGAGCAGTACTTC. This sequence joins TRBV28 and TRBJ2-7; a possible D gene is TRBD2 (5 bases). The germline V and J ends were trimmed by 7 bases and 0 bases, with 16 bases remaining between them. The length of the CDR3 is 15 residues. Germline loops: CDR1 MDHEN, CDR2 SYDVKM.

J is TRBJ1-6 and V is TRBV7-2; D is unresolved. The length of the CDR3 is 14 residues. CDR1 and CDR2 (germline): SGHTA, FQGNSA. Trimming removed 3 bases from V and 6 bases from J, with 9 bases in between. CDR3 DNA: TGTGCCAGCAGCTTTTTGTCCGTTAATTCACCCCTCCACTTT. Its protein product is CASSFLSVNSPLHF.

The rearrangement joins TRBV7-9 to TRBJ2-1; D remains unclear. The CDR3 consists of 13 residues. The ends were cut back, 3 bases at V and 6 bases at J, with 9 bases in the middle. Germline-derived CDR1 and CDR2 are SEHNR and FQNEAQ (reference sequence). The chain's CDR3 is CASSFLLVNEQFF. The CDR3 DNA follows: TGTGCCAGCAGCTTCCTCCTCGTCAATGAGCAGTTCTTC.

This chain connects TRBV20-1 to TRBJ2-7; maybe TRBD1 (6 bases). CDR3 length: 11 amino acids. V lost 8 bases, J lost 3 bases, and 11 bases lay in between. Looked up from germline, CDR1 is DFQATT and CDR2 is SNEGSKA (reference sequence). CDR3 sequence (DNA): TGCAGTTGGACAGAAAACTACGAGCAGTACTTC. Translation gives CSWTENYEQYF.